One sample yielded the 32 T cell receptor beta chains listed below, sequenced in a study of shared clonotypes between healthy human individuals. Profiled with immunoSEQ multiplex PCR; TCRdb holds only in-frame clones, not every one. Here the sample spans about 480,000 clones, about four fifths being singletons. The specimen sequenced was PBMCs. These receptors came from a woman between 40 and 55 years old in good health. Some clones in this sample may be carry-over from other donors' samples.

To note about this clone: This specimen includes other DNA sequences encoding the same CDR3. This rearrangement joins TRBV5-1 to TRBJ2-3; the D call may be TRBD1 or TRBD2 (6 bases each). Germline values: CDR1 SGHRS, CDR2 YFSETQ. The ends were cut back, 0 bases at V and 5 bases at J, with 13 bases in the middle. CDR3 length equals 15 residues. CDR3 DNA: TGCGCCAGCAGCTTGGAGGGGGGCAGGGGAGATACGCAGTATTTT. Translated: CASSLEGGRGDTQYF.

V usage is TRBV30 and J usage is TRBJ2-7; D might be TRBD2 (5 bases). V gave up 3 bases and J gave up 6 bases, with 15 bases separating them. The germline CDR1 and CDR2 sequences are GTSNPN and SVGIG (reference sequence). This CDR3 is 13 amino acids long. CDR3 bases: TGTGCCTGGAGAAATCCTAGCCGAAGCGAGCAGTACTTC. It encodes CAWRNPSRSEQYF.

The chain carries TRBV28 and TRBJ2-1; no firm D call. V lost 7 bases to trimming and J lost 0 bases, with 7 bases between them. CDR3 size: 13 residues. The germline gives CDR1 MDHEN, CDR2 SYDVKM. Written as DNA, the CDR3 is TGTGCCAGCAATTGGGGCTCCTACAATGAGCAGTTCTTC. Translation: CASNWGSYNEQFF.

V is TRBV12-5 and J is TRBJ2-1; 9 nucleotides align to TRBD2. The length of the CDR3 is 16 residues. The J segment lost 7 bases and the V segment lost 0 bases, leaving 7 bases of the junction unmatched. Looked up from germline, CDR1 is LGHNT and CDR2 is FRNRAP. The CDR3 is CASGLVVSGSGNEQFF. The CDR3 DNA is TGTGCTAGTGGTTTGGTAGTTAGCGGGAGTGGAAATGAGCAGTTCTTC.

The rearrangement joins TRBV6-6 to TRBJ1-2, with 9 bases lining up with TRBD1. CDR3 length equals 14 residues. V was clipped by 10 bases and J by 0 bases; unmatched bases: 6. Germline CDR1 MNHNY, CDR2 SVGAGI (reference sequence). As DNA, the CDR3 is TGTGCCACGAGGGACAGGGCGTCTAACTATGGCTACACCTTC. It is translated as CATRDRASNYGYTF.

The CDR3 loop is CASSLLGNQETQYF. In DNA, the CDR3 is TGTGCCAGCAGCTTATTGGGGAACCAAGAGACCCAGTACTTC. The V call is TRBV7-9, the J call TRBJ2-5, with D unclear. V lost 2 bases to trimming and J lost 0 bases, with 7 bases between them. The CDR3 runs to 14 residues. Germline V gene lookup returns CDR1 SEHNR and CDR2 FQNEAQ (reference sequence). The full variable domain, with the rest looked up from reference TRBV7-9 and TRBJ2-5, is DTGVSQNPRHKITKRGQNVTFRCDPISEHNRLYWYRQTLGQGPEFLTYFQNEAQLEKSRLLSDRFSAERPKGSFSTLEIQRTEQGDSAMYLCASSLLGNQETQYFGPGTRLLVL.

The chain carries TRBV29-1 and TRBJ1-4; the D is unclear. The germline gives CDR1 SQVTM, CDR2 ANQGSEA. This CDR3 has 14 residues. The V gene lost 6 bases and the J gene lost 2 bases, with 13 bases spanning the gap. CDR3 in amino acids: CSVRRGVTNEKLFF. The CDR3 coding sequence is TGCAGCGTCCGACGGGGTGTCACTAATGAAAAACTGTTTTTT.

This chain uses TRBV29-1 with TRBJ1-2, with D possibly matching TRBD1 (5 bases). The CDR3 has 13 amino acids. From germline, CDR1 is SQVTM and CDR2 ANQGSEA. V lost 3 bases and J 3 bases, leaving 11 bases between the germline ends. The CDR3 DNA follows: TGCAGCGTTGACCTCAGGGCTGACTATGGCTACACCTTC. Encoded protein: CSVDLRADYGYTF.

V is TRBV7-2 and J is TRBJ2-1; 8 nucleotides align to TRBD2. V shed 5 bases, J shed 8 bases, and the junction held 5 bases outside the gene matches. Per germline, CDR1 SGHTA and CDR2 FQGNSA. The CDR3 consists of 13 residues. In DNA form, the CDR3 reads TGTGCCAGCAGCACCCGGGGGGGGTATGAGCAGTTCTTC. It codes for CASSTRGGYEQFF.

The chain uses TRBV7-2 and TRBJ1-2, with D uncertain. V gave up 1 base and J gave up 2 bases, with 8 bases separating them. CDR3 length: 14 amino acids. Germline-derived CDR1 and CDR2 are SGHTA and FQGNSA. The CDR3 coding sequence is TGTGCCAGCAGCTTAGACCCAGGCAACTATGGCTACACCTTC. It yields the protein CASSLDPGNYGYTF.

The chain is built from TRBV28 and TRBJ2-7; TRBD2 aligns across 8 bases. This CDR3 has 15 residues. Germline trimming cut 3 bases from V and 3 bases from J; bases unmatched to any gene: 7. The V gene's germline CDR1 is MDHEN and CDR2 SYDVKM. CDR3 coding DNA: TGTGCCAGCAGTTTTAATCGGGAGGGCCTCTACGAGCAGTACTTC. Its protein is CASSFNREGLYEQYF.

The chain has TRBV5-5 and TRBJ1-4, with D perhaps matching TRBD1 (6 bases). V lost 0 bases and J 5 bases, leaving 8 bases between the germline ends. Germline V gene lookup returns CDR1 SGHKS and CDR2 YYEKEE (reference sequence). This CDR3 comprises 14 residues. CDR3: CASSLGQGNEKLFF. The CDR3 region has the DNA TGTGCCAGCAGCTTGGGGCAGGGGAATGAAAAACTGTTTTTT. Supplemented by reference TRBV5-5 and TRBJ1-4, the full variable domain reads DAGVTQSPTHLIKTRGQQVTLRCSPISGHKSVSWYQQVLGQGPQFIFQYYEKEERGRGNFPDRFSARQFPNYSSELNVNALLLGDSALYLCASSLGQGNEKLFFGSGTQLSVL.

V usage is TRBV4-1 and J usage is TRBJ1-5; D unresolved. The germline V gene encodes CDR1 MGHRA and CDR2 YSYEKL. Trimming left V 6 bases short and J 4 bases short, with 10 bases between. The CDR3 is 13 residues long. CDR3 amino acids: CASSYTANQPQHF. The CDR3 DNA follows: TGCGCCAGCAGTTATACAGCGAATCAGCCCCAGCATTTT.

The chain recombines TRBV19 with TRBJ2-2, with D perhaps matching TRBD1 (5 bases). This CDR3 spans 13 amino acids. In germline, CDR1 is LNHDA, CDR2 SQIVND (reference sequence). Trimming stripped 6 bases from V and 6 bases from J, with 11 bases between. The CDR3 nucleotides read TGTGCCAGTAGGACCCAACAGGCCGGGGAGCTGTTTTTT. This encodes CASRTQQAGELFF.

This clone was observed at least ten times. The CDR3 here is CASKAGTSGNNEQFF. The CDR3 region has the DNA TGTGCCAGCAAGGCCGGGACTAGCGGGAACAATGAGCAGTTCTTC. The gene calls are TRBV28 and TRBJ2-1; 13 nucleotides agree with TRBD2. Germline V lookup: CDR1 MDHEN, CDR2 SYDVKM. V trimming: 7 bases; J trimming: 5 bases; junction bases outside the gene matches: 5. CDR3 size: 15 residues.

V gene TRBV11-2 combines with J gene TRBJ2-3, with D possibly called TRBD1 or TRBD2 (5 bases each). The CDR3 has 16 residues. Per the germline V gene, CDR1 is SGHAT and CDR2 is FQNNGV. V was cut by 0 bases and J by 2 bases, with 12 bases left in between. CDR3 protein: CASSLEGGGTTDTQYF. The CDR3 bases are TGTGCCAGCAGCTTAGAGGGTGGGGGAACCACAGATACGCAGTATTTT. The full variable domain, rest sourced from reference TRBV11-2 and TRBJ2-3, is EAGVAQSPRYKIIEKRQSVAFWCNPISGHATLYWYQQILGQGPKLLIQFQNNGVVDDSQLPKDRFSAERLKGVDSTLKIQPAKLEDSAVYLCASSLEGGGTTDTQYFGPGTRLTVL.

This clone was found a few times. The chain is built from TRBV18 and TRBJ2-3; 9 bases map to TRBD2. The germline V gene encodes CDR1 KGHSH and CDR2 LQKENI. This CDR3 has 15 amino acids. V lost 6 bases and J lost 1; bases outside the gene matches: 5. CDR3 in DNA: TGTGCCAGCTCCAGGACTAGCGCGGGCACAGATACGCAGTATTTT. Its protein is CASSRTSAGTDTQYF.

This chain links TRBV2 with TRBJ1-1; D is unclear. CDR1 and CDR2 (germline): SNHLY, FYNNEI. The CDR3 runs 13 residues. Deletions cut 6 bases from V and 1 base from J, with 9 bases between. CDR3 sequence reads: CASRRAPNTEAFF. DNA for the CDR3: TGTGCCAGCAGGCGGGCCCCGAACACTGAAGCTTTCTTT.

The rearrangement joins TRBV7-2 to TRBJ2-3; 8 bases map to TRBD2. Germline V gene lookup returns CDR1 SGHTA and CDR2 FQGNSA. The CDR3 runs to 16 residues. The V gene end was trimmed by 5 bases and the J gene end by 1 base; junction bases not matched to a gene: 8. Written as DNA, the CDR3 is TGTGCCAGCAGCCCCGGGGCCGGGGGGGGCACAGATACGCAGTATTTT. Translated: CASSPGAGGGTDTQYF.

Only one count was recorded for this clone. The chain employs TRBV6-6 and TRBJ2-7; a possible D gene is TRBD1 (5 bases). Trimming cost V 5 bases and J 3 bases, with 14 bases left between them. The CDR3 totals 14 residues. Per the germline V gene, CDR1 is MNHNY and CDR2 is SVGAGI (reference sequence). The CDR3, as DNA: TGTGCCAGCAGTGACAGACCTGAGGTCTACGAGCAGTACTTC. This codes for CASSDRPEVYEQYF.

This chain connects TRBV5-6 to TRBJ1-5; TRBD1 matches at 9 bases. The CDR3 length is 15 residues. Germline trimming cut 4 bases from V and 1 base from J; bases unmatched to any gene: 3. Germline V gene data show CDR1 as SGHDT and CDR2 as YYEEEE. In DNA form, the CDR3 reads TGTGCCAGCAGCGTGGGACAGGGCAGCAATCAGCCCCAGCATTTT. Protein sequence: CASSVGQGSNQPQHF. The whole variable domain, remainder taken from reference TRBV5-6 and TRBJ1-5, is DAGVTQSPTHLIKTRGQQVTLRCSPKSGHDTVSWYQQALGQGPQFIFQYYEEEERQRGNFPDRFSGHQFPNYSSELNVNALLLGDSALYLCASSVGQGSNQPQHFGDGTRLSIL.

This sequence joins TRBV9 and TRBJ2-5; D remains ambiguous. Germline V lookup: CDR1 SGDLS, CDR2 YYNGEE. Trimming removed 0 bases at V and 3 bases at J, with 6 bases between. This CDR3 has 13 residues. CDR3 protein: CASSVETEETQYF. Written as DNA, the CDR3 is TGTGCCAGCAGCGTAGAAACAGAAGAGACCCAGTACTTC.

V and J are TRBV11-2 and TRBJ2-1; TRBD2 matches 11 bases. J lost 9 bases, V lost 1 base, and 11 bases had no gene match. There are 17 residues in the CDR3. The germline gives CDR1 SGHAT, CDR2 FQNNGV. The CDR3 nucleotides read TGTGCCAGCAGCTTAGTTGGTAGCGGGAGGGCCAATAGTGAGCAGTTCTTC. It specifies CASSLVGSGRANSEQFF.

V is TRBV19 and J is TRBJ1-1; 8 nucleotides line up with TRBD1. The CDR3 extends over 13 amino acids. CDR1 is LNHDA, CDR2 SQIVND, per germline (reference sequence). V lost 4 bases and J lost 4; bases outside the gene matches: 2. The CDR3 DNA follows: TGTGCCAGTAGTAAGGGGACAGGCACTGAAGCTTTCTTT. Its translation is CASSKGTGTEAFF.

V is TRBV28 and J is TRBJ2-1; 10 nucleotides match TRBD2. V gave up 6 bases and J gave up 4 bases; unmatched junction bases: 6. This CDR3 comprises 15 residues. Germline V gene sequence: CDR1 MDHEN, CDR2 SYDVKM. CDR3: CASSPGSGRYNEQFF. CDR3 bases: TGTGCCAGCAGCCCAGGTAGCGGGAGGTACAATGAGCAGTTCTTC.

This clone came up a few times. The genes are TRBV30 and TRBJ2-5; TRBD2 agrees at 10 bases. This CDR3 contains 14 residues. The J segment lost 3 bases and the V segment lost 2 bases, leaving 3 bases of the junction unmatched. Germline V lookup: CDR1 GTSNPN, CDR2 SVGIG (reference sequence). Here the CDR3 reads CAWSPGTSEETQYF. The CDR3 region has the DNA TGTGCCTGGAGTCCTGGGACTAGCGAAGAGACCCAGTACTTC.

CDR3 nucleotide sequence: TGTGCCAGCAGCCCCCCGCTAGCGGGGACCTACGAGCAGTACTTC. As protein: CASSPPLAGTYEQYF. This sequence joins TRBV6-5 and TRBJ2-7, with 9 positions matching TRBD2. This CDR3 comprises 15 residues. Trimming at V came to 6 bases and at J to 2 bases, leaving 8 bases not matched to a gene. The V gene's germline CDR1 is MNHEY and CDR2 SVGAGI.

This rearrangement joins TRBV20-1 to TRBJ2-1; no definite D call. Germline CDR1 and CDR2: DFQATT and SNEGSKA (reference sequence). This CDR3 is 11 amino acids long. CDR3 bases: TGCGGCGCGAGCTCCTACAATGAGCAGTTCTTC. Amino acid sequence: CGASSYNEQFF.

J is TRBJ2-5 and V is TRBV19, with TRBD1 identical over 7 bases. The trim removed 6 bases at V and 6 bases at J, leaving 10 bases unmatched. Looked up from germline, CDR1 is LNHDA and CDR2 is SQIVND (reference sequence). The CDR3 spans 14 residues. In DNA, the CDR3 is TGTGCCAGTAGAGTACAGGGGAGTGGGAAGACCCAGTACTTC. Protein: CASRVQGSGKTQYF.

J is TRBJ2-1 and V is TRBV19; 13 bases map to TRBD2. V lost 5 bases and J lost 5; bases outside the gene matches: 6. The CDR3 runs 16 residues. Per the germline V gene, CDR1 is LNHDA and CDR2 is SQIVND (reference sequence). The CDR3 sequence is CASSYMGTSGNNEQFF. The CDR3 DNA is TGTGCCAGTAGTTACATGGGGACTAGCGGGAACAATGAGCAGTTCTTC.

This chain links TRBV11-3 with TRBJ2-1; D may be TRBD2 (7 bases). Germline CDR1 reads SGHNT; CDR2 reads YENEEA. The CDR3 contains 13 residues. V was clipped by 5 bases and J by 12 bases, with 17 bases between them. CDR3 DNA: TGTGCCAGCAGCCGGGGGGCCGATCGAGGGCAGTTCTTC. Translated, it gives CASSRGADRGQFF.

This clone was observed a handful of times. The chain combines TRBV6-5 with TRBJ2-2; D may correspond to TRBD1 or TRBD2 (6 bases each). The germline V gene has CDR1 MNHEY and CDR2 SVGAGI. CDR3 length: 14 residues. V lost 7 bases and J 6 bases, leaving 15 bases between the germline ends. The CDR3 DNA follows: TGTGCCAGCATTCCCAAGGAGGGGGCCGGGGAGCTGTTTTTT. Its protein is CASIPKEGAGELFF.